This T cell receptor (beta chain) was documented in a study of T cells in Graves' hyperthyroidism and ophthalmopathy. The V gene's germline CDR1 is SGHRS and CDR2 YFSETQ. The CDR3 runs to 15 residues. V lost 0 bases, J lost 3 bases, and 5 bases stayed unmatched. This clonotype was counted many times. The target antigen is unknown. Regions amplified from RNA transcripts were the TCR beta CDR3 regions. The primer set for the first-round RT-PCR of the TCR CDR3 was HTBI. One entry per CDR3 protein, called by TCRdb with MiXCR from the multiplex PCR reads. The sample records a few hundred thousand distinct CDR3 sequences, about 14% being singletons. Study results and caveats: Most thyroid clonotypes that were expanded above 0.001 also turned up in blood. Ophthalmopathy got predicted by the model a median around 6.8 months before its onset.

J is TRBJ1-1 and V is TRBV5-1; TRBD1 matches at 7 bases. The sequence derives from a man aged 25-40 years with Graves' hyperthyroidism that later progressed to Graves' ophthalmopathy. Material for sequencing was blood. The CDR3 DNA is TGCGCCAGCAGCTTGGTTGCAGGGGGGGACACTGAAGCTTTCTTT. Its translation: CASSLVAGGDTEAFF.